These 20 T cell receptor beta chains originate from one sample sequenced in a study of a mutant IDH1 vaccine in newly diagnosed glioma. No antigen is known for these receptors. The assay was immunoSEQ multiplex PCR, and TCRdb's table has in-frame clones only and misses some. The sample records some 50,000 clones, about 61% being singletons. Time point in this sample: week 47, end of study. Topical imiquimod was applied with each vaccine dose, which held 300 ug of mutant IDH1 20-mer peptide. The specimen was peripheral blood mononuclear cells (PBMCs), collected from a glioma patient whose treatment included an IDH1 peptide vaccine. All receptors derive from a man aged 35 to 55 with glioma. Some clones in this sample may be carry-over from other donors' samples.

CDR3 sequence (DNA): TGCGCCAGCAGTTATGATCCGAACACTGAAGCTTTCTTT. It codes for CASSYDPNTEAFF. The chain is built from TRBV5-1 and TRBJ1-1; D ambiguous. The V gene's germline CDR1 is SGHRS and CDR2 YFSETQ. There are 13 residues in the CDR3. The ends were cut back, 5 bases at V and 1 base at J, with 9 bases in the middle.

The V and J genes are TRBV15 and TRBJ2-7; D assignment may be TRBD1 or TRBD2 (5 bases each). Per germline, CDR1 LNHNV and CDR2 YYDKDF (reference sequence). The CDR3 has 19 residues. The V end was cut by 5 bases, the J end by 2 bases, with 28 bases between. In DNA, the CDR3 is TGTGCCACCAGCCACGTGTACGGTCGCCCGGGACCGAGGACCTACGAGCAGTACTTC. Translation gives CATSHVYGRPGPRTYEQYF.

This chain joins TRBV5-4 and TRBJ2-5, with D unresolved. V was trimmed by 3 bases and J by 0 bases, leaving 15 bases between them. The CDR3 runs 16 residues. Germline V gene sequence: CDR1 SGHNT, CDR2 YYREEE (reference sequence). The chain's CDR3 is CASSYPGGPNQETQYF. Here the CDR3 DNA reads TGTGCCAGCAGCTACCCGGGTGGACCCAACCAAGAGACCCAGTACTTC.

The V call is TRBV5-8, the J call TRBJ1-6; 11 positions agree with TRBD1. V was clipped by 2 bases and J by 1 base; unmatched bases: 5. CDR3 length equals 18 residues. CDR1 SGHTS and CDR2 YDEGEE come from the germline V gene. This CDR3 is CASSFGRDRGSYNSPLHF. In DNA, the CDR3 is TGTGCCAGCAGCTTTGGCCGGGACAGGGGGTCCTATAATTCACCCCTCCACTTT.

This clone was detected once. The J gene is TRBJ1-6, the V gene TRBV13, with no clear D. V was shortened by 1 base and J by 2 bases, with 3 bases between the two germline ends. The CDR3 has 14 residues. In germline, CDR1 is PRHDT, CDR2 FYEKMQ (reference sequence). CDR3 in amino acids: CASSLATYNSPLHF. CDR3 DNA sequence: TGTGCCAGCAGCTTAGCAACCTATAATTCACCCCTCCACTTT.

The J gene is TRBJ1-6, the V gene TRBV6-6, with D possibly being TRBD1 (6 bases). V was trimmed by 10 bases and J by 7 bases, leaving 14 bases between them. CDR1 and CDR2 (germline): MNHNY, SVGAGI (reference sequence). CDR3 size: 13 residues. The CDR3 protein is CATSQGNNSPLHF. Written as DNA, the CDR3 is TGTGCCACCTCGCAGGGGAACAATTCACCCCTCCACTTT.

This chain links TRBV10-1 with TRBJ2-1, with 11 bases fitting TRBD2. Germline CDR1 is WNHNN and CDR2 is SYGVQD (reference sequence). J was trimmed by 10 bases and V by 3 bases; bases with no gene match: 5. The CDR3 sequence is 14 residues long. CDR3 loop: CASSEVVAGGEQFF. The CDR3 DNA reads TGCGCCAGCAGTGAAGTGGTAGCGGGGGGGGAGCAGTTCTTC.

This clone came up a few times. The rearrangement joins TRBV7-8 to TRBJ1-1, with TRBD1 as a possible D gene (5 bases). V was clipped by 3 bases and J by 5 bases, with 16 bases between them. Looked up from germline, CDR1 is SGHVS and CDR2 is FQNEAQ. The CDR3 extends over 15 amino acids. The DNA of the CDR3 is TGTGCCAGCAGCTTTACCGGGGGAGGGTTGACTGAAGCTTTCTTT. Amino acid sequence: CASSFTGGGLTEAFF.

This clone was observed a handful of times. The gene calls are TRBV11-2 and TRBJ2-7; the match to TRBD1 covers 7 bases. Germline assignment: CDR1 SGHAT and CDR2 FQNNGV. After removal of 5 bases from V and 3 bases from J, the junction contained 7 bases not matched to a gene. This CDR3 region has 14 residues. The CDR3 here is CASSDWGQSYEQYF. The CDR3 DNA reads TGTGCCAGCAGCGACTGGGGACAGAGCTACGAGCAGTACTTC.

This chain joins TRBV27 and TRBJ1-3, with TRBD1 matching over 7 bases. CDR3 length equals 14 residues. V was clipped by 6 bases and J by 2 bases; unmatched bases: 4. Germline CDR1 MNHEY, CDR2 SMNVEV (reference sequence). The CDR3 sequence: CASRPTGTGNTIYF. The CDR3 DNA reads as TGTGCCAGCAGGCCGACAGGGACTGGAAACACCATATATTTT.

The V and J genes are TRBV10-1 and TRBJ1-5; D uncertain. The V end lost 0 bases, the J end lost 6 bases, and 6 bases lay between the germline ends. Germline CDR1 and CDR2: WNHNN and SYGVQD (reference sequence). The CDR3 length is 13 residues. CDR3 sequence reads: CASSESVGQPQHF. CDR3 nucleotide sequence: TGCGCCAGCAGTGAGTCGGTGGGTCAGCCCCAGCATTTT.

J is TRBJ1-1 and V is TRBV2; no reliable D call. The germline V gene encodes CDR1 SNHLY and CDR2 FYNNEI. There are 12 residues in the CDR3. Trimming shortened V by 6 bases and J by 1 base, and 6 bases separated the two germline ends. The CDR3 reads CASRQRNTEAFF. In nucleotides, the CDR3 is TGTGCCAGCAGGCAAAGGAACACTGAAGCTTTCTTT.

The CDR3 nucleotides read TGTGCCAGCAGAAGCGGGGGTATCAATACGCAGTATTTT. Residues: CASRSGGINTQYF. The chain combines TRBV2 with TRBJ2-3; TRBD2 agrees at 8 bases. The junction had 6 bases not matched to a gene; V was cut back by 6 bases and J by 7 bases. The germline gives CDR1 SNHLY, CDR2 FYNNEI. The CDR3 is 13 residues long.

The chain combines TRBV30 with TRBJ1-5; D possibly corresponds to TRBD1 (6 bases). The CDR3 has 16 amino acids. Trimming removed 0 bases from V and 1 base from J, with 13 bases in between. The germline CDR1 and CDR2 sequences are GTSNPN and SVGIG (reference sequence). The CDR3 nucleotides are TGTGCCTGGAGTGTACCGGGGGCGCAGAGCAATCAGCCCCAGCATTTT. This gives the protein CAWSVPGAQSNQPQHF.

This rearrangement joins TRBV4-2 to TRBJ1-5; D is possibly TRBD1 (5 bases). V lost 4 bases and J lost 0, with 10 bases in between. The CDR3 covers 15 residues. Germline assignment: CDR1 LGHNA and CDR2 YNFKEQ. This chain's CDR3 is CASSPGQDSNQPQHF. The CDR3 bases are TGTGCCAGCAGCCCGGGGCAGGATAGCAATCAGCCCCAGCATTTT.

The V and J genes are TRBV30 and TRBJ2-7; D is perhaps TRBD1 (6 bases). The CDR3 runs to 13 residues. Trimming left V 2 bases short and J 5 bases short, with 13 bases between. Germline V lookup: CDR1 GTSNPN, CDR2 SVGIG (reference sequence). The DNA for the CDR3 is TGTGCCTGGAGTACAGGGTTTGCGGACGAGCAGTACTTC. The encoded protein is CAWSTGFADEQYF.

The chain combines TRBV2 with TRBJ2-3; weak D call: TRBD1 (6 bases). The CDR3 sequence is 14 residues long. Trimming pared 7 bases from V and 0 bases from J, leaving 11 bases between. Germline lookup yields CDR1 SNHLY and CDR2 FYNNEI. CDR3 loop: CASTRTASTDTQYF. CDR3 sequence (DNA): TGTGCCAGCACCCGGACAGCTAGCACAGATACGCAGTATTTT.

The J gene is TRBJ2-5, the V gene TRBV27, with D uncertain. Trimming left V 5 bases short and J 3 bases short, with 16 bases between. The CDR3 sequence is 15 residues long. Germline V lookup: CDR1 MNHEY, CDR2 SMNVEV (reference sequence). This chain's CDR3 is CASSQPGRAKETQYF. CDR3 DNA sequence: TGTGCCAGCAGTCAACCCGGACGGGCTAAAGAGACCCAGTACTTC.

This sequence joins TRBV2 and TRBJ1-4, with 7 nucleotides matching TRBD1. With V trimmed by 10 bases and J by 4 bases, 3 bases remained unmatched. The CDR3 covers 12 residues. The germline V gene has CDR1 SNHLY and CDR2 FYNNEI. CDR3 residues: CATRQGNEKLFF. For the CDR3, the DNA is TGTGCCACCCGACAGGGTAATGAAAAACTGTTTTTT.

V and J are TRBV27 and TRBJ1-1; no clear D. Trimming pared 4 bases from V and 3 bases from J, leaving 9 bases between. CDR1 is MNHEY, CDR2 SMNVEV, per germline (reference sequence). The CDR3 totals 13 residues. CDR3 protein: CASSYRGDTEAFF. The CDR3 DNA is TGTGCCAGCAGTTATCGCGGGGACACTGAAGCTTTCTTT.